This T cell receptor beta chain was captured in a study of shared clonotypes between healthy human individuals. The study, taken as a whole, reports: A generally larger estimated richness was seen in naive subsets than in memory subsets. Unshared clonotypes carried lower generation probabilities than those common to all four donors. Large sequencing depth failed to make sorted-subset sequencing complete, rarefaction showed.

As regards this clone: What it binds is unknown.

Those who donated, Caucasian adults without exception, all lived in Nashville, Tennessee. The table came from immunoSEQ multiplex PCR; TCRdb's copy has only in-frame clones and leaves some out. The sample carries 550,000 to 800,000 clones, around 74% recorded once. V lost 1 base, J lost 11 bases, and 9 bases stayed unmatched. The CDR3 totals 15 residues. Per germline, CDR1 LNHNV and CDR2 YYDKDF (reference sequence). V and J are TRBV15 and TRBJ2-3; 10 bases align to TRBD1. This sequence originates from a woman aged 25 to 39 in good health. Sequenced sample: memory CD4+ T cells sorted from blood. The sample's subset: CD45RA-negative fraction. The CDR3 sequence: CATSRGGTGTGVQYF. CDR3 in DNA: TGTGCCACCAGCAGAGGTGGGACAGGGACAGGGGTGCAGTATTTT.